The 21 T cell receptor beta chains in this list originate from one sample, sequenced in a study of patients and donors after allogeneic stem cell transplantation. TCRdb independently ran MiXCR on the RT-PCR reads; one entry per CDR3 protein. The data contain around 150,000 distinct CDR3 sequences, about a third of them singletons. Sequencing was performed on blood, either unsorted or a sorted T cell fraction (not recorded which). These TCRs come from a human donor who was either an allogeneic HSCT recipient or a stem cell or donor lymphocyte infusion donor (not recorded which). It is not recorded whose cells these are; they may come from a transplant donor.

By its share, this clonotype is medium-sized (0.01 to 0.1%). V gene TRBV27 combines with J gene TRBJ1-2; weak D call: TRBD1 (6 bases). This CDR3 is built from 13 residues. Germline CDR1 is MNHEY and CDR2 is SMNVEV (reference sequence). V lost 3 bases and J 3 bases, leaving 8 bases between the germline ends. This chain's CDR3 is CASSLRQDYGYTF. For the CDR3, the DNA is TGTGCCAGCAGTTTGAGACAGGACTATGGCTACACCTTC.

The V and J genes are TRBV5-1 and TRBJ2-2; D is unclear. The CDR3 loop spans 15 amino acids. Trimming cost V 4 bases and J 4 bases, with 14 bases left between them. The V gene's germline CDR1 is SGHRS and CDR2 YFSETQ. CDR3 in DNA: TGCGCCAGCAGCCTGGCAGTGACTTCCACCGGGGAGCTGTTTTTT. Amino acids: CASSLAVTSTGELFF.

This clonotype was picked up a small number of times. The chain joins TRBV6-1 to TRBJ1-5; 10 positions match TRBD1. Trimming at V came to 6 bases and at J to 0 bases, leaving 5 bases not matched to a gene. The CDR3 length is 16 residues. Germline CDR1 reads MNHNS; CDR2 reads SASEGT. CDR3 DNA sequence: TGTGCCAGCAGCGGACAGGGGGATTATAGCAATCAGCCCCAGCATTTT. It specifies CASSGQGDYSNQPQHF.

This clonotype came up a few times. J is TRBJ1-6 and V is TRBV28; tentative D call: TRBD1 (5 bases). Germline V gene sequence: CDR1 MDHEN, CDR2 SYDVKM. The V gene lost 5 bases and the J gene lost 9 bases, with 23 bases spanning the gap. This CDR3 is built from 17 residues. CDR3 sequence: CASSAWGVFTSFSPLHF. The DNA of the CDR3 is TGTGCCAGCAGTGCATGGGGGGTCTTTACTTCCTTTTCACCCCTCCACTTT. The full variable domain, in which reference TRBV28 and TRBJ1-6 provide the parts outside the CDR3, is DVKVTQSSRYLVKRTGEKVFLECVQDMDHENMFWYRQDPGLGLRLIYFSYDVKMKEKGDIPEGYSVSREKKERFSLILESASTNQTSMYLCASSAWGVFTSFSPLHFGNGTRLTVT.

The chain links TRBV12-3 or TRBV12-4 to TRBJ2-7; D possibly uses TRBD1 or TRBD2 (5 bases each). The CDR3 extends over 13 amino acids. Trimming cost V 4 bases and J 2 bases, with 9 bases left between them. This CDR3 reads CASSSEGPYEQYF. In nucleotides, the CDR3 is TGTGCCAGCAGTTCAGAGGGGCCCTACGAGCAGTACTTC.

DNA of the CDR3: TGCAGCGTTGGACCGGGACATGAGCAGTTCTTC. Translated, it gives CSVGPGHEQFF. The rearrangement joins TRBV29-1 to TRBJ2-1; D tentatively reads TRBD1 or TRBD2 (5 bases each). This CDR3 spans 11 amino acids. The ends were cut back, 4 bases at V and 8 bases at J, with 9 bases in the middle. Germline-derived CDR1 and CDR2 are SQVTM and ANQGSEA.

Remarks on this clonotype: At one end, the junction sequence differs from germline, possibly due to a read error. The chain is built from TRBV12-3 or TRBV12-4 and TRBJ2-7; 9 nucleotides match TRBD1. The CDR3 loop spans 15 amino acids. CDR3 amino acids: CASSLGQGPTYEQYF. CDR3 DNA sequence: TGTGCCAGCAGCTTAGGACAGGGGCCAACATACGAGCAGTACTTC.

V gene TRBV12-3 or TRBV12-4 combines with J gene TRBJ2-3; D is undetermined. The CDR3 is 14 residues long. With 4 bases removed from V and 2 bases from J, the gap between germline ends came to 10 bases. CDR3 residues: CASSSTPPTDTQYF. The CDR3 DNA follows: TGTGCCAGCAGTTCTACTCCGCCCACAGATACGCAGTATTTT.

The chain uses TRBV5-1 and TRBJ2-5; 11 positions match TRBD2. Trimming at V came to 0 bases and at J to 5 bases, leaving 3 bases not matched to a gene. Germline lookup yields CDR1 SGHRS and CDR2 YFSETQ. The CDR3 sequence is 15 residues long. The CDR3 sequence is CASSLVAGGPETQYF. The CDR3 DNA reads TGCGCCAGCAGCTTGGTAGCGGGGGGGCCGGAGACCCAGTACTTC.

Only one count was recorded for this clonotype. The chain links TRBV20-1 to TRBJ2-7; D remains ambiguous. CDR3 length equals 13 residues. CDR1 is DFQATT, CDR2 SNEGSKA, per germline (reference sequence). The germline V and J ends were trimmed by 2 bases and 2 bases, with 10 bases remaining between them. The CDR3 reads CSARLEGPYEQYV. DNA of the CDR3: TGCAGTGCTAGATTGGAAGGTCCCTACGAGCAGTACGTC.

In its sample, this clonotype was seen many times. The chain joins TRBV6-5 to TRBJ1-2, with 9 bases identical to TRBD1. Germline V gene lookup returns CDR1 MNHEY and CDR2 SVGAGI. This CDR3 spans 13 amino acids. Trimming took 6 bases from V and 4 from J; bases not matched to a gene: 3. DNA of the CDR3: TGTGCCAGCAGCCGGACAGGGGTCTATGGCTACACCTTC. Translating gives CASSRTGVYGYTF.

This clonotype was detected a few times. CDR3 loop: CASSRQTGFNYGYTF. CDR3 bases: TGTGCCAGCAGTCGGCAAACCGGATTTAACTATGGCTACACCTTC. The chain is built from TRBV28 and TRBJ1-2; D is uncertain. Germline CDR1 and CDR2: MDHEN and SYDVKM. This CDR3 region has 15 residues. V was cut by 5 bases and J by 1 base, with 14 bases left in between.

The CDR3 bases are TGTGCCAGCAGCTTATTTACAGGGAGAAGCAATCAGCCCCAGCATTTT. This encodes CASSLFTGRSNQPQHF. The V gene is TRBV7-9, the J gene TRBJ1-5, with D perhaps matching TRBD1 (6 bases). Germline CDR1 reads SEHNR; CDR2 reads FQNEAQ (reference sequence). Trimming pared 2 bases from V and 1 base from J, leaving 12 bases between. The CDR3 is made up of 16 amino acids. Supplemented by reference TRBV7-9 and TRBJ1-5, the full variable domain reads DTGVSQNPRHKITKRGQNVTFRCDPISEHNRLYWYRQTLGQGPEFLTYFQNEAQLEKSRLLSDRFSAERPKGSFSTLEIQRTEQGDSAMYLCASSLFTGRSNQPQHFGDGTRLSIL.

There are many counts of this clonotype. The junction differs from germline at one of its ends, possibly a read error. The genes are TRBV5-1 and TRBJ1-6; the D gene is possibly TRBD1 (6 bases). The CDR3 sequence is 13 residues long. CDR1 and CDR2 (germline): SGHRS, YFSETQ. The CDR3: CASSLGGGSPLHF. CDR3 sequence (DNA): TGTGCCAGCAGTTTAGGGGGGGGCTCACCCCTCCACTTT.

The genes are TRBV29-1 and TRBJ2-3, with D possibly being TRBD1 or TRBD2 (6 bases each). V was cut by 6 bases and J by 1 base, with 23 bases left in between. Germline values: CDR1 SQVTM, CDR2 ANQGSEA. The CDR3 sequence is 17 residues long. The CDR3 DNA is TGCAGCGTCGGAGGGGGGAGCAGGGAATACGGCACAGATACGCAGTATTTT. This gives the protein CSVGGGSREYGTDTQYF.

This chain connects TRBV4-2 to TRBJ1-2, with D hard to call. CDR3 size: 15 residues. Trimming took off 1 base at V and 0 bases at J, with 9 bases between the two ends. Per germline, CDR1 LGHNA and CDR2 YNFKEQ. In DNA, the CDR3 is TGTGCCAGCAGCCAAGCCTCTGGGCCTAACTATGGCTACACCTTC. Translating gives CASSQASGPNYGYTF.

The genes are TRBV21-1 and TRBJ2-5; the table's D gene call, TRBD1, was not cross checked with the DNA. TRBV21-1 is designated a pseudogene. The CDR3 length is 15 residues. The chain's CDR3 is CASSPPTPGEETQYF. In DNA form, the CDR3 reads TGTGCCAGCAGCCCACCGACACCGGGGGAGGAGACCCAGTACTTC.

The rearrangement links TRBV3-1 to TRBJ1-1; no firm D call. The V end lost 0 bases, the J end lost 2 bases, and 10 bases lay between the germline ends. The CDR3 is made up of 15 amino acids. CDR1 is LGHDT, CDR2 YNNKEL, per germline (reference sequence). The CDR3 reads CASSQDGQDNTEAFF. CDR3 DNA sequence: TGTGCCAGCAGCCAAGATGGTCAGGACAACACTGAAGCTTTCTTT.

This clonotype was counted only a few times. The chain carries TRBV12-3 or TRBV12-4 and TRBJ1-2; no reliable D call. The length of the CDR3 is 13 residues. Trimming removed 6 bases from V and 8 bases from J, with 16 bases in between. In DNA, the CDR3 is TGTGCCAGCAGCCCCGGACCTCCAGGCGGCTACACCTTC. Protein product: CASSPGPPGGYTF.

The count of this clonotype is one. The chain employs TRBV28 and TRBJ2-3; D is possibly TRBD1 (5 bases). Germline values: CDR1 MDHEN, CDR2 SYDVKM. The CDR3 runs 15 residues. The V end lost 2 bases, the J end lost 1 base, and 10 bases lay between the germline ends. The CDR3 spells CASSLTTGGTDTQYF. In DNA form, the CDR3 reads TGTGCCAGCAGTTTAACAACAGGAGGCACAGATACGCAGTATTTT.

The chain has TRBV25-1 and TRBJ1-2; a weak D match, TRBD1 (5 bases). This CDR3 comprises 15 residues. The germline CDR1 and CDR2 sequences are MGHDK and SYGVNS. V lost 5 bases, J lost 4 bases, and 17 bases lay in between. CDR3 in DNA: TGTGCCAGCAGTCCGGGGCCTCGAGGGACCTATGGCTACACCTTC. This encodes CASSPGPRGTYGYTF.